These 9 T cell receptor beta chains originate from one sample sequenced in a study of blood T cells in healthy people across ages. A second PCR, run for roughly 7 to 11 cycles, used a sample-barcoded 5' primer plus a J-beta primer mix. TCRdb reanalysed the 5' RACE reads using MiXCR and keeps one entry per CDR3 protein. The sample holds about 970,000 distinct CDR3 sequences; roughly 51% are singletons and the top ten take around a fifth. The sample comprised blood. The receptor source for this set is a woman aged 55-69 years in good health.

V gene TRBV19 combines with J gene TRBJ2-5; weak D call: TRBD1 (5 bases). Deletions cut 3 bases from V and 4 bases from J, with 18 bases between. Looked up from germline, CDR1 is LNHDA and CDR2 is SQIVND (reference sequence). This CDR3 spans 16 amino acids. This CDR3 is CASSIPGHYGPETQYF. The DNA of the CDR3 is TGTGCCAGTAGTATCCCCGGACACTATGGACCAGAGACCCAGTACTTC.

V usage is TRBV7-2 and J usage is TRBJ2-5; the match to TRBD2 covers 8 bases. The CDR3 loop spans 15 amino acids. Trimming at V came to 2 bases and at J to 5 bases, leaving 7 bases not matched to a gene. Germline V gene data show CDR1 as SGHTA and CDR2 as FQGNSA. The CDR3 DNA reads TGTGCCAGCAGCTTAACGGGAGGGCCGATCGAGACCCAGTACTTC. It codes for CASSLTGGPIETQYF.

The CDR3 nucleotides are TGTGCCAGCAGCCATGCCTCGGGAAGCGGGAGTCGGAATGAGCAGTTCTTC. Translating it yields CASSHASGSGSRNEQFF. The V gene is TRBV4-2, the J gene TRBJ2-1, with 8 bases identical to TRBD2. With 3 bases clipped from V and 7 bases from J, the junction kept 14 bases outside the gene matches. Germline-derived CDR1 and CDR2 are LGHNA and YNFKEQ. This CDR3 has 17 residues.

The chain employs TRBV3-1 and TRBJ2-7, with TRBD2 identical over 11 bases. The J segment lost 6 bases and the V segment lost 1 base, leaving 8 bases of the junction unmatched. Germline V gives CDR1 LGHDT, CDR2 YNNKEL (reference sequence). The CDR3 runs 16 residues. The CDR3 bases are TGTGCCAGCAGCCAAGCAGGTACTAGCGGGAGAGGCGAGCAGTACTTC. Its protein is CASSQAGTSGRGEQYF.

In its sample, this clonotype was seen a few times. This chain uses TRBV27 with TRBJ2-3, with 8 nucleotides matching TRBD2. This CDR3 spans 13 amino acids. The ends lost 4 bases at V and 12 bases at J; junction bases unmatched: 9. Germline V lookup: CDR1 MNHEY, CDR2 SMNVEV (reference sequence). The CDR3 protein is CASSSPQREKQYF. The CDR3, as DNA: TGTGCCAGCAGTTCCCCTCAGCGGGAGAAACAGTATTTT.

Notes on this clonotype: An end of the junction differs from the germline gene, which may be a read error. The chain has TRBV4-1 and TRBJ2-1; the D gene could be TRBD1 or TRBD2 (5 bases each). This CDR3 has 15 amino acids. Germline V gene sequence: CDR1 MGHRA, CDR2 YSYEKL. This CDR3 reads CATSLGWGTGEEQFF. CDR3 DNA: TGCGCCACCAGCCTGGGGTGGGGGACGGGTGAGGAGCAGTTCTTC.

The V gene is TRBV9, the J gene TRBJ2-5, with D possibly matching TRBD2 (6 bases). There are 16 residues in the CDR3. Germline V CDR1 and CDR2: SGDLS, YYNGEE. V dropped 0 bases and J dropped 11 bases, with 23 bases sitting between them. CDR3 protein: CASSVAMGGTYDEQYF. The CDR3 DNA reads TGTGCCAGCAGCGTAGCCATGGGCGGGACCTACGATGAGCAGTACTTC.

The CDR3: CASSLSQSQFF. CDR3 DNA: TGTGCCAGCAGCTTATCGCAGTCACAGTTCTTC. This chain uses TRBV7-9 with TRBJ2-1; D is unresolved. CDR3 length: 11 amino acids. Germline V gene lookup returns CDR1 SEHNR and CDR2 FQNEAQ (reference sequence). With 2 bases removed from V and 13 bases from J, the gap between germline ends came to 9 bases.

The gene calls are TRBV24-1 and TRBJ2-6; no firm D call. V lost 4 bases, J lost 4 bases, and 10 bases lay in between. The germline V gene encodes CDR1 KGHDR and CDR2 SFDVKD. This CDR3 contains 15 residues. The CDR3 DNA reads TGTGCCACCAGTGACGTGAACTCCGGGGCCAACGTCCTGACTTTC. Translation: CATSDVNSGANVLTF.